Reported below is one TCR beta chain. Other DNA sequences within the sample encode an identical CDR3. The CDR3 loop spans 15 amino acids. V lost 0 bases and J 4 bases, leaving 12 bases between the germline ends. Germline V gene data show CDR1 as LNHDA and CDR2 as SQIVND (reference sequence). These data come from a study of shared clonotypes between healthy human individuals. Naive-designated CD8 cells lacked CD45RO, were positively enriched for CCR7, and omitted terminally differentiated effector memory CD45RA+ cells. The assay was immunoSEQ multiplex PCR, and TCRdb's table has in-frame clones only and misses some. The data hold roughly 2,000,000 clones, with around 95% observed a single time.

The sequence was collected from a man younger than 35 in good health. Some clones in this sample may be carry-over from other donors' samples. The V gene is TRBV19, the J gene TRBJ2-5; possibly TRBD2 for D (5 bases). Sequences were obtained from naive CD8+ T cells from PBMCs. The CDR3, as DNA: TGTGCCAGTAGTATAGATCGGGAAGGGCGAGAGACCCAGTACTTC. Amino acids: CASSIDREGRETQYF.